Listed here are 8 T cell receptor beta chains from one sample, sequenced in a study of shared clonotypes between healthy human individuals. Clones were read by immunoSEQ multiplex PCR, and TCRdb kept only the in-frame ones, dropping some. The sample includes approximately 500,000 clones, about 85% of them seen just once. The material sequenced was PBMCs. These receptors came from a woman aged 40 to 55 in good health. Some clones in this sample may be carry-over from other donors' samples.

The chain is built from TRBV6-1 and TRBJ2-1; 10 bases agree with TRBD2. The CDR3 has 15 residues. Germline-derived CDR1 and CDR2 are MNHNS and SASEGT. The trim removed 5 bases at V and 2 bases at J, leaving 3 bases unmatched. CDR3 in amino acids: CASSQGLAAYNEQFF. CDR3 nucleotides: TGTGCCAGCAGTCAAGGACTAGCGGCCTACAATGAGCAGTTCTTC.

The chain links TRBV28 to TRBJ1-5, with no clear D. There are 13 residues in the CDR3. The germline CDR1 and CDR2 sequences are MDHEN and SYDVKM. V lost 3 bases to trimming and J lost 3 bases, with 6 bases between them. The CDR3 region has the DNA TGTGCCAGCAGTTTGTCAATCAATCAGCCCCAGCATTTT. As protein: CASSLSINQPQHF.

The chain employs TRBV7-8 and TRBJ1-1; 7 nucleotides agree with TRBD1. V was clipped by 5 bases and J by 2 bases; unmatched bases: 5. Looked up from germline, CDR1 is SGHVS and CDR2 is FQNEAQ. The CDR3 spans 14 residues. CDR3 sequence reads: CASSPGTANTEAFF. The CDR3 DNA is TGTGCCAGCAGCCCAGGGACAGCCAACACTGAAGCTTTCTTT.

CDR3 in amino acids: CATRAGERAGELFF. DNA of the CDR3: TGCGCCACCCGAGCGGGAGAAAGGGCCGGGGAGCTGTTTTTT. V usage is TRBV10-1 and J usage is TRBJ2-2; 8 bases are shared with TRBD2. V lost 10 bases to trimming and J lost 6 bases; unmatched junction nucleotides: 10. The germline V gene has CDR1 WNHNN and CDR2 SYGVQD (reference sequence). The CDR3 has 14 amino acids.

The chain links TRBV5-6 to TRBJ2-2; 10 bases are shared with TRBD1. Germline V lookup: CDR1 SGHDT, CDR2 YYEEEE. CDR3 length equals 16 residues. The V gene end was trimmed by 7 bases and the J gene end by 4 bases; junction bases not matched to a gene: 10. In DNA form, the CDR3 reads TGTGCCAGCCGGCAGACAGGGGGCGCCGCCACCGGGGAGCTGTTTTTT. Protein: CASRQTGGAATGELFF.

The gene calls are TRBV30 and TRBJ2-3; the match to TRBD2 covers 8 bases. Looked up from germline, CDR1 is GTSNPN and CDR2 is SVGIG (reference sequence). The CDR3 sequence is 16 residues long. The junction had 13 bases not matched to a gene; V was cut back by 0 bases and J by 8 bases. The CDR3 reads CAWSVSLAEGLVTQYF. The CDR3, as DNA: TGTGCCTGGAGTGTTTCACTAGCGGAAGGTCTTGTTACGCAGTATTTT.

The CDR3: CASSPMPETINEQFF. The CDR3 DNA follows: TGTGCCAGCAGCCCTATGCCAGAGACGATAAATGAGCAGTTCTTC. The gene calls are TRBV7-9 and TRBJ2-1; unclear D gene. Germline V gene sequence: CDR1 SEHNR, CDR2 FQNEAQ (reference sequence). V was shortened by 5 bases and J by 7 bases, with 18 bases between the two germline ends. The CDR3 loop spans 15 amino acids.

For this clone: Given a far larger clone just one base away, this is likely a sequencing read error. Other DNA sequences within the sample encode an identical CDR3. The rearrangement joins TRBV4-1 to TRBJ2-7; TRBD1 is a possible D gene (6 bases). CDR3 length: 11 residues. CDR1 MGHRA and CDR2 YSYEKL come from the germline V gene. The CDR3 is CASSQQGEQYF. The CDR3 nucleotides are TGCGCTAGCAGCCAACAGGGCGAGCAGTACTTC.